This entry lists 22 T cell receptor beta chains sequenced from one sample in a study of OX40 agonist ivuxolimab in advanced cancers. Assay used: immunoSEQ multiplex PCR; TCRdb lists only in-frame clones, some missing. There are approximately 62,000 clones in the sample; roughly 90% occur only once, and around 5.1% lies in the top ten. The source material was CD4+ or CD8+ T cells sorted from blood, sampled in a trial of the OX40 agonist ivuxolimab. These receptors all come from an adult with an advanced solid tumor such as melanoma, head and neck, liver or kidney cancer.

The chain couples TRBV25-1 to TRBJ1-1; possibly TRBD1 for D (6 bases). The ends were cut back, 3 bases at V and 2 bases at J, with 19 bases in the middle. CDR3 length equals 17 residues. Germline V gene data show CDR1 as MGHDK and CDR2 as SYGVNS. DNA for the CDR3: TGTGCCAGCAGTGAGGGACATCCTACCCCCCCCAACACTGAAGCTTTCTTT. It translates to CASSEGHPTPPNTEAFF.

This clone has a single count. The chain links TRBV29-1 to TRBJ1-6, with no clear D. CDR3 length equals 8 residues. Germline CDR1 reads SQVTM; CDR2 reads ANQGSEA. V was cut by 8 bases and J by 12 bases, with 5 bases left in between. CDR3 in DNA: TGCAGCCCTGTACCCCTCCACTTT. Its translation: CSPVPLHF.

V usage is TRBV5-3 and J usage is TRBJ1-5; no definite D call. TRBV5-3 is designated an ORF whose function remains uncertain. V was pared by 4 bases and J by 0 bases, with 20 bases between. The CDR3 has 18 amino acids. CDR3 in DNA: TGTGCCAGAAGCCCACTCTCGCCCAGGAAGAATAGCAATCAGCCCCAGCATTTT. Encoded protein: CARSPLSPRKNSNQPQHF.

The chain employs TRBV19 and TRBJ2-1; 15 bases align to TRBD2. The CDR3 loop spans 17 amino acids. Unmatched junction bases numbered 5, after V lost 1 base and J lost 7 bases. CDR1 LNHDA and CDR2 SQIVND come from the germline V gene (reference sequence). The CDR3 here is CASSIGVGTSGRNEQFF. The CDR3 bases are TGTGCCAGTAGTATAGGGGTAGGGACTAGCGGGAGGAATGAGCAGTTCTTC. The full variable domain, in which reference TRBV19 and TRBJ2-1 provide the parts outside the CDR3, is DGGITQSPKYLFRKEGQNVTLSCEQNLNHDAMYWYRQDPGQGLRLIYYSQIVNDFQKGDIAEGYSVSREKKESFPLTVTSAQKNPTAFYLCASSIGVGTSGRNEQFFGPGTRLTVL.

The chain uses TRBV11-2 and TRBJ1-2; D remains ambiguous. In germline, CDR1 is SGHAT, CDR2 FQNNGV. Trimming took 0 bases from V and 7 from J, leaving 18 bases between them. There are 16 residues in the CDR3. The CDR3 loop reads CASSLERADRSSGYTF. Here the CDR3 DNA reads TGTGCCAGCAGCTTAGAGAGGGCGGACCGTAGTAGTGGCTACACCTTC.

In the case of this clone: The germline gene is not matched at one end of the junction; a read error may be the cause. The V gene is TRBV7-7, the J gene TRBJ1-5; D gene uncertain. This CDR3 has 13 residues. CDR1 and CDR2 from the germline V gene are SSHAT and FNYEAQ (reference sequence). This CDR3 is CASSLYIGQPQHF. DNA of the CDR3: TGTGCTAGCAGCTTATATATCGGTCAGCCCCAGCATTTT.

The chain carries TRBV5-4 and TRBJ2-3, with TRBD1 matching over 9 bases. Trimming took 2 bases from V and 1 from J; bases not matched to a gene: 5. This CDR3 comprises 16 residues. Germline CDR1 is SGHNT and CDR2 is YYREEE (reference sequence). DNA for the CDR3: TGTGCCAGCAGCTTACAGGGGGCAGCCCGCACAGATACGCAGTATTTT. As protein: CASSLQGAARTDTQYF.

This clone was seen more than once but under ten times. V is TRBV28 and J is TRBJ1-2; 7 bases map to TRBD1. After removal of 8 bases from V and 8 bases from J, the junction contained 17 bases not matched to a gene. Per germline, CDR1 MDHEN and CDR2 SYDVKM. This CDR3 is 15 amino acids long. The CDR3 DNA reads as TGTGCCAGCGCAAATCAGGGGGAGCGCGTTCGCGGCTACACCTTC. It specifies CASANQGERVRGYTF.

The rearrangement links TRBV5-1 to TRBJ2-4; D may be TRBD2 (5 bases). Germline lookup yields CDR1 SGHRS and CDR2 YFSETQ. Trimming took off 0 bases at V and 5 bases at J, with 15 bases between the two ends. The CDR3 runs 16 residues. CDR3 amino acids: CASSLGLAEGQNIQYF. The CDR3 DNA reads as TGCGCCAGCAGCTTGGGGCTAGCCGAAGGCCAAAACATTCAGTACTTC.

This clone was counted a single time. The V gene is TRBV27, the J gene TRBJ2-1, with 7 bases lining up with TRBD2. Trimming took 4 bases from V and 6 from J; bases not matched to a gene: 6. The germline CDR1 and CDR2 sequences are MNHEY and SMNVEV (reference sequence). The CDR3 has 14 residues. CDR3 in DNA: TGTGCCAGCAGTTCGAGACTAGCCACCAATGAGCAGTTCTTC. Amino acid sequence: CASSSRLATNEQFF.

The chain joins TRBV20-1 to TRBJ2-1; D unresolved. The length of the CDR3 is 10 residues. Germline assignment: CDR1 DFQATT and CDR2 SNEGSKA (reference sequence). The germline V and J ends were trimmed by 7 bases and 13 bases, with 14 bases remaining between them. In DNA form, the CDR3 reads TGCAGTGTCATTAAGACTCTCCAGTTCTTC. Amino acids: CSVIKTLQFF.

This clone was found once. The genes are TRBV28 and TRBJ1-5; D call uncertain. Germline CDR1 MDHEN, CDR2 SYDVKM. The CDR3 totals 15 residues. V shed 2 bases and J shed 1 base, with 9 bases lying between them. This chain's CDR3 is CASSLSWGSNQPQHF. The CDR3, as DNA: TGTGCCAGCAGTTTAAGTTGGGGAAGCAATCAGCCCCAGCATTTT.

The chain joins TRBV27 to TRBJ2-7; D is possibly TRBD1 (5 bases). Germline CDR1 MNHEY, CDR2 SMNVEV (reference sequence). The CDR3 totals 14 residues. Trimming left V 2 bases short and J 0 bases short, with 8 bases between. The CDR3 DNA follows: TGTGCCAGCAGTTTAAAAGGGGTCTCCTACGAGCAGTACTTC. Protein: CASSLKGVSYEQYF.

The rearrangement links TRBV10-3 to TRBJ2-2; D is uncertain. The CDR3 loop spans 13 amino acids. The V end lost 10 bases, the J end lost 8 bases, and 17 bases lay between the germline ends. CDR1 is ENHRY and CDR2 is SYGVKD in the germline V gene. CDR3 region: CATNLDARGELFF. CDR3 bases: TGTGCCACAAACTTGGATGCTAGGGGGGAGCTGTTTTTT.

J is TRBJ2-2 and V is TRBV7-6; TRBD2 is a possible D gene (6 bases). With 5 bases removed from V and 4 bases from J, the gap between germline ends came to 14 bases. This CDR3 is built from 15 residues. CDR1 is SGHVS, CDR2 FNYEAQ, per germline. CDR3 nucleotide sequence: TGTGCCAGCAGCCCATACCAGGAGGGCACCGGGGAGCTGTTTTTT. This encodes CASSPYQEGTGELFF.

The J gene is TRBJ1-3, the V gene TRBV18; D unresolved. V gave up 3 bases and J gave up 4 bases, with 16 bases separating them. Germline V lookup: CDR1 KGHSH, CDR2 LQKENI. This CDR3 comprises 16 residues. Here the CDR3 DNA reads TGTGCCAGCTCACCCTCGGACTACAGTGTCGGAAACACCATATATTTT. Its protein is CASSPSDYSVGNTIYF.

The CDR3 here is CASSTKDGNYGYTF. The DNA for the CDR3 is TGTGCCAGCAGCACGAAAGACGGTAACTATGGCTACACCTTC. The rearrangement joins TRBV21-1 to TRBJ1-2. TRBV21-1 is labeled a pseudogene. This CDR3 spans 14 amino acids.

V usage is TRBV25-1 and J usage is TRBJ1-2; 9 positions match TRBD1. The junction had 16 bases not matched to a gene; V was cut back by 8 bases and J by 6 bases. Per germline, CDR1 MGHDK and CDR2 SYGVNS. There are 16 residues in the CDR3. CDR3 coding DNA: TGTGCCAGCGCCCCGGCGGACAGGGGATTTTGGGATGGCTACACCTTC. Its protein product is CASAPADRGFWDGYTF.

The V gene is TRBV5-6, the J gene TRBJ1-2; 7 nucleotides match TRBD1. The CDR3 is 16 residues long. CDR1 and CDR2 from the germline V gene are SGHDT and YYEEEE. V lost 4 bases, J lost 8 bases, and 17 bases stayed unmatched. The CDR3 spells CASSRSSTDRVIGYTF. The DNA of the CDR3 is TGTGCCAGCAGCCGATCTAGTACAGACAGGGTCATCGGCTACACCTTC.

Written as DNA, the CDR3 is TGTGCCAGCAGCTTAGGGGGGCAGAGTTCCTACGAGCAGTACTTC. Its translation: CASSLGGQSSYEQYF. The chain uses TRBV7-6 and TRBJ2-7, with a possible D match to TRBD1 (6 bases). CDR3 length equals 15 residues. V was shortened by 1 base and J by 1 base, with 11 bases between the two germline ends. In germline, CDR1 is SGHVS, CDR2 FNYEAQ. Supplemented by reference TRBV7-6 and TRBJ2-7, the full variable domain reads GAGVSQSPRYKVTKRGQDVALRCDPISGHVSLYWYRQALGQGPEFLTYFNYEAQQDKSGLPNDRFSAERPEGSISTLTIQRTEQRDSAMYRCASSLGGQSSYEQYFGPGTRLTVT.

The rearrangement links TRBV28 to TRBJ1-2; 8 bases are a match to TRBD1. The CDR3 length is 14 residues. The junction had 8 bases not matched to a gene; V was cut back by 3 bases and J by 8 bases. Germline CDR1 is MDHEN and CDR2 is SYDVKM. CDR3: CASSFPDRGNGYTF. CDR3 sequence (DNA): TGTGCCAGCAGTTTCCCCGACAGGGGAAACGGCTACACCTTC.

CDR3 sequence: CASSFALGVGTEAFF. The CDR3 DNA reads as TGTGCCAGCAGTTTTGCCTTAGGGGTGGGCACTGAAGCTTTCTTT. The rearrangement joins TRBV5-4 to TRBJ1-1; tentatively, D is TRBD1 (5 bases). Per the germline V gene, CDR1 is SGHNT and CDR2 is YYREEE (reference sequence). This CDR3 has 15 amino acids. Trimming removed 5 bases from V and 4 bases from J, with 18 bases in between.